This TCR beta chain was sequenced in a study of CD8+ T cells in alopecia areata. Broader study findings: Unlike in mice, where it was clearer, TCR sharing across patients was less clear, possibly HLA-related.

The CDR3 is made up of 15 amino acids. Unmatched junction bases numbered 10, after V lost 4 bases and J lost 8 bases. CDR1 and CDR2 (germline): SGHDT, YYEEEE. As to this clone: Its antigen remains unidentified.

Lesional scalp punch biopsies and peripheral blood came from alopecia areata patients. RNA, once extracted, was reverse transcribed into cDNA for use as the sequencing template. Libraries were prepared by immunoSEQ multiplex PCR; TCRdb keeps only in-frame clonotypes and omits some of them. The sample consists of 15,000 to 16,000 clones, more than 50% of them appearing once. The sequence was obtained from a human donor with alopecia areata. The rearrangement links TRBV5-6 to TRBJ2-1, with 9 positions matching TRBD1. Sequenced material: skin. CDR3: CASSPGGTGSHEQFF. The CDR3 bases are TGTGCCAGCAGCCCAGGTGGGACAGGGTCCCATGAGCAGTTCTTC.